These T cell receptor beta chains were read from a single sample in a study of shared clonotypes between healthy human individuals. Generated by immunoSEQ multiplex PCR, the TCRdb table keeps only in-frame clones and is missing some. The sample lists around 1.6 million clones, about 98% seen once, with about 0.4% in the top ten. Input material: naive CD4+ T cells sorted from blood. These receptors were taken from a man between 25 and 39 years old in good health. Each CDR3 is given with its conserved first and last residue. A D gene is named only where the DNA matches it firmly. Clone size, where shown, is once, few, many, or a class for clones that have expanded.

d_gene,v_gene,j_gene,abundance,CDR3aa,CDR3nt
.,TRBV18,TRBJ2-7,.,CASSTLGAISSYEQYF,TGTGCCAGCTCAACCTTGGGGGCCATCAGCTCCTACGAGCAGTACTTC
TRBD1,TRBV5-5,TRBJ2-5,.,CASSATGGIETQYF,TGTGCCAGCAGCGCGACAGGGGGCATTGAGACCCAGTACTTC
TRBD2,TRBV5-8,TRBJ2-7,once,CASSSGTTSRNEQYF,TGTGCCAGCAGCTCCGGGACTACCTCCCGGAACGAGCAGTACTTC
TRBD2,TRBV27,TRBJ2-7,.,CASSRIEGLAGGYEQYF,TGTGCCAGCAGTCGAATCGAGGGACTAGCGGGAGGATACGAGCAGTACTTC
.,TRBV14,TRBJ2-5,.,CASSQRRETQYF,TGTGCCAGCAGCCAACGCCGAGAGACCCAGTACTTC
TRBD1,TRBV27,TRBJ2-7,.,CASSFTTGGSYEQYF,TGTGCCAGCAGTTTTACGACAGGGGGTTCCTACGAGCAGTACTTC
.,TRBV29-1,TRBJ2-5,.,CSVAWPVQETQYF,TGCAGCGTTGCGTGGCCAGTCCAAGAGACCCAGTACTTC
.,TRBV6-1,TRBJ1-4,.,CASSPLDRMREKLFF,TGTGCCAGCAGTCCCTTAGACAGGATGAGGGAAAAACTGTTTTTT
TRBD2,TRBV5-1,TRBJ2-2,.,CASSPEQTSGRARWTGELFF,TGCGCCAGCAGCCCGGAACAGACTAGCGGGAGAGCTCGATGGACCGGGGAGCTGTTTTTT
.,TRBV19,TRBJ2-5,.,CASSSPQGRGETQYF,TGTGCCAGTAGTAGCCCACAGGGCCGGGGGGAGACCCAGTACTTC
TRBD2,TRBV5-1,TRBJ2-5,.,CASSLGLARETQYF,TGCGCCAGCAGCCTCGGACTAGCGAGGGAGACCCAGTACTTC
.,TRBV6-5,TRBJ1-2,.,CASSYGTVANYGYTF,TGTGCCAGCAGTTACGGGACGGTAGCTAACTATGGCTACACCTTC
TRBD1,TRBV13,TRBJ2-7,.,CASGTGGVSYEQYF,TGTGCCAGCGGGACAGGGGGCGTTTCCTACGAGCAGTACTTC
.,TRBV29-1,TRBJ2-3,.,CSVELAPDTQYF,TGCAGCGTTGAACTGGCGCCAGATACGCAGTATTTT
.,TRBV11-2,TRBJ1-1,.,CASSLSDGRWTEAFF,TGTGCCAGCAGCCTATCCGACGGAAGGTGGACTGAAGCTTTCTTT
TRBD1,TRBV7-2,TRBJ2-7,.,CASSPEGTGVREQYF,TGTGCCAGCAGTCCGGAGGGGACAGGGGTGCGCGAGCAGTACTTC
.,TRBV11-2,TRBJ2-3,.,CASSLSGRTGDTQYF,TGTGCCAGCAGCTTAAGCGGGAGGACAGGGGATACGCAGTATTTT
TRBD1,TRBV6-5,TRBJ2-7,.,CASSYSGQGVTYEQYF,TGTGCCAGCAGTTACTCAGGACAGGGGGTAACCTACGAGCAGTACTTC
TRBD1,TRBV4-1,TRBJ1-4,.,CASSQTSGGTNEKLFF,TGCGCCAGCAGCCAAACCTCAGGGGGAACTAATGAAAAACTGTTTTTT
TRBD1,TRBV25-1,TRBJ2-3,.,CASRQGDTQYF,TGTGCCAGCCGACAGGGCGATACGCAGTATTTT
.,TRBV7-2,TRBJ1-5,.,CASSSYAGQRVNQPQHF,TGTGCCAGCAGCTCCTACGCAGGACAGAGAGTAAATCAGCCCCAGCATTTT
TRBD2,TRBV25-1,TRBJ2-7,.,CASSGRLAPYEQYF,TGTGCCAGCAGTGGAAGACTAGCCCCCTACGAGCAGTACTTC
TRBD2,TRBV5-1,TRBJ2-3,.,CASSLKAGGPSTDTQYF,TGCGCCAGCAGCTTGAAAGCGGGAGGGCCCAGCACAGATACGCAGTATTTT
TRBD2,TRBV27,TRBJ2-3,.,CASSPFGVAGVSDTQYF,TGTGCCAGCAGTCCGTTCGGGGTAGCGGGAGTGTCAGATACGCAGTATTTT
TRBD2,TRBV27,TRBJ2-1,.,CASSSGLAGGRGYNEQFF,TGTGCCAGCAGTTCCGGACTAGCGGGAGGACGAGGATACAATGAGCAGTTCTTC
.,TRBV9,TRBJ2-1,.,CASSQTSSYNEQFF,TGTGCCAGCAGCCAAACTAGCTCCTACAATGAGCAGTTCTTC
TRBD2,TRBV7-9,TRBJ2-1,.,CASSLAVGLAAELEQFF,TGTGCCAGCAGCTTAGCCGTAGGACTAGCGGCAGAGCTTGAGCAGTTCTTC
.,TRBV5-6,TRBJ2-3,.,CASSLGASTDTQYF,TGTGCCAGCAGCTTGGGGGCCAGCACAGATACGCAGTATTTT
TRBD1,TRBV7-2,TRBJ2-7,.,CASSTTWGQYRQYF,TGTGCCAGCAGCACCACCTGGGGACAGTATCGGCAGTACTTC
.,TRBV19,TRBJ1-4,.,CASSETGFGNEKLFF,TGTGCCAGTAGTGAAACAGGGTTCGGTAATGAAAAACTGTTTTTT
.,TRBV2,TRBJ1-5,.,CASSDTGLVQPQHF,TGTGCCAGCAGTGACACAGGGTTGGTTCAGCCCCAGCATTTT
TRBD2,TRBV7-3,TRBJ2-5,.,CASSPGTSGSAQYF,TGTGCCAGCAGCCCCGGGACTAGCGGTTCGGCCCAGTACTTC
.,TRBV28,TRBJ1-3,.,CASSLAPPLRPSGNTIYF,TGTGCCAGCAGTTTGGCTCCCCCTCTTAGACCCTCTGGAAACACCATATATTTT
.,TRBV10-2,TRBJ1-2,.,CASSESQGGYGYTF,TGCGCCAGCAGTGAGTCGCAGGGCGGCTATGGCTACACCTTC
.,TRBV11-2,TRBJ2-2,.,CASSPSDFGWRFTGELFF,TGTGCCAGCAGCCCTTCGGATTTTGGGTGGAGATTCACCGGGGAGCTGTTTTTT
TRBD1,TRBV6-5,TRBJ2-5,.,CASSYGQALGETQYF,TGTGCCAGCAGTTACGGACAGGCCCTGGGGGAGACCCAGTACTTC
TRBD2,TRBV7-9,TRBJ2-7,.,CASSAPGLAGTEQYF,TGTGCCAGCAGCGCTCCGGGACTAGCGGGCACCGAGCAGTACTTC
TRBD1,TRBV5-5,TRBJ2-3,.,CASSEPGQGTDTQYF,TGTGCCAGCAGCGAACCGGGACAGGGCACAGATACGCAGTATTTT
TRBD2,TRBV7-2,TRBJ2-5,.,CASSSSAGGETQYF,TGTGCCAGCAGCTCCTCAGCGGGAGGTGAGACCCAGTACTTC
TRBD1,TRBV9,TRBJ1-2,.,CASSEGQTLHGYTF,TGTGCCAGCAGCGAGGGACAGACTCTTCATGGCTACACCTTC
.,TRBV7-8,TRBJ1-1,.,CASSFQSMNTEAFF,TGTGCCAGCAGCTTTCAGTCCATGAACACTGAAGCTTTCTTT
TRBD2,TRBV28,TRBJ2-1,.,CASSLGGTRAYNEQFF,TGTGCCAGCAGTTTGGGTGGGACTAGAGCCTACAATGAGCAGTTCTTC
.,TRBV5-5,TRBJ1-2,.,CASSAGSTGYTF,TGTGCCAGCAGCGCCGGATCGACGGGCTACACCTTC
TRBD1,TRBV28,TRBJ1-4,.,CASSAGQGAEKLFF,TGTGCCAGCAGTGCGGGACAGGGGGCCGAAAAACTGTTTTTT
TRBD1,TRBV10-1,TRBJ2-3,.,CASSEIGQGADTQYF,TGCGCCAGCAGTGAGATTGGACAGGGCGCAGATACGCAGTATTTT
TRBD1,TRBV9,TRBJ1-5,.,CASSDGQGGSQPQHF,TGTGCCAGCAGCGACGGACAGGGCGGGAGTCAGCCCCAGCATTTT
TRBD2,TRBV15,TRBJ2-2,.,CATSLAWGLAGVGPSPGELFF,TGTGCCACCAGCCTGGCGTGGGGACTAGCGGGAGTGGGGCCCTCCCCCGGGGAGCTGTTTTTT
.,TRBV30,TRBJ2-2,once,CARGGTGELFF,TGTGCCCGTGGGGGAACCGGGGAGCTGTTTTTT
.,TRBV6-5,TRBJ1-2,.,CASSYSTGGGSYGYTF,TGTGCCAGCAGTTACAGTACAGGAGGGGGTAGCTATGGCTACACCTTC
.,TRBV15,TRBJ1-1,.,CATSRDKVTEAFF,TGTGCCACCAGCAGAGACAAAGTAACTGAAGCTTTCTTT